Below, 26 T cell receptor beta chains from the same sample are listed, as sequenced in a study of OX40 agonist ivuxolimab in advanced cancers. Some clones are missing from TCRdb's copy, which holds only in-frame ones; the method was immunoSEQ multiplex PCR. Of 10,000 to 15,000 clones listed, around 74% are singletons. The sample here was CD4+ or CD8+ T cells sorted from blood, taken in a trial of the OX40 agonist ivuxolimab. The source is an adult with an advanced solid tumor such as melanoma, head and neck, liver or kidney cancer.

The gene calls are TRBV9 and TRBJ2-5, with 7 bases that match TRBD1. V gave up 3 bases and J gave up 12 bases; unmatched junction bases: 5. This CDR3 region has 11 residues. Germline values: CDR1 SGDLS, CDR2 YYNGEE. The CDR3 spells CASSGDREKYF. CDR3 DNA: TGTGCCAGCAGCGGTGACAGGGAGAAGTACTTC.

The chain has TRBV27 and TRBJ2-7; perhaps TRBD1 as D (5 bases). This CDR3 contains 16 residues. Trimming pared 1 base from V and 2 bases from J, leaving 15 bases between. Germline assignment: CDR1 MNHEY and CDR2 SMNVEV (reference sequence). The CDR3 sequence: CASSLLARASTYEQYF. The CDR3 DNA is TGTGCCAGCAGTTTATTGGCCAGGGCCTCGACCTACGAGCAGTACTTC.

The rearrangement uses TRBV28 and TRBJ2-3, with D unresolved. The CDR3 contains 11 residues. Trimming shortened V by 6 bases and J by 4 bases, and 5 bases separated the two germline ends. Germline values: CDR1 MDHEN, CDR2 SYDVKM. CDR3 sequence (DNA): TGTGCCAGCAGGGCTCCAGATACGCAGTATTTT. Translating gives CASRAPDTQYF.

The V gene is TRBV9, the J gene TRBJ2-3; D gene unclear. Trimming took off 4 bases at V and 2 bases at J, with 5 bases between the two ends. The CDR3 totals 12 residues. Germline V gene sequence: CDR1 SGDLS, CDR2 YYNGEE. Here the CDR3 DNA reads TGTGCCAGCAGCCCGAACACAGATACGCAGTATTTT. This translates into CASSPNTDTQYF.

CDR3 in amino acids: CASSLNRGSDEQYF. CDR3 nucleotides: TGTGCCAGCAGCTTAAATAGAGGGAGCGACGAGCAGTACTTC. This rearrangement joins TRBV7-9 to TRBJ2-7; D may be TRBD2 (5 bases). V lost 2 bases, J lost 5 bases, and 13 bases lay in between. Germline-derived CDR1 and CDR2 are SEHNR and FQNEAQ (reference sequence). The CDR3 totals 14 residues.

The chain employs TRBV28 and TRBJ1-2; possibly TRBD1 for D (6 bases). The CDR3 consists of 13 residues. With 6 bases removed from V and 4 bases from J, the gap between germline ends came to 12 bases. Germline V gene sequence: CDR1 MDHEN, CDR2 SYDVKM. The CDR3 is CASRPQGSYGYTF. The CDR3 nucleotides are TGTGCCAGCAGACCCCAGGGGTCCTATGGCTACACCTTC.

The V gene is TRBV7-6, the J gene TRBJ2-1; the D gene is possibly TRBD1 (5 bases). V was cut by 1 base and J by 8 bases, with 21 bases left in between. Germline CDR1 reads SGHVS; CDR2 reads FNYEAQ. The CDR3 length is 17 residues. CDR3 nucleotide sequence: TGTGCCAGCAGCTTAGTAGACTCCGGACAACCATTGGATGAGCAGTTCTTC. It yields the protein CASSLVDSGQPLDEQFF.

The V call is TRBV10-3, the J call TRBJ2-7; tentatively, D is TRBD1 (7 bases). This CDR3 has 14 residues. Trimming shortened V by 4 bases and J by 1 base, and 11 bases separated the two germline ends. Per germline, CDR1 ENHRY and CDR2 SYGVKD. The CDR3 coding sequence is TGTGCCATCAGTGGGGGGGACAGTTCCTACGAGCAGTACTTC. The encoded protein is CAISGGDSSYEQYF.

This clone was counted only a few times. The V gene is TRBV11-2, the J gene TRBJ2-1; 10 bases are shared with TRBD1. CDR3 length: 15 amino acids. Unmatched junction bases numbered 11, after V lost 3 bases and J lost 12 bases. Germline V lookup: CDR1 SGHAT, CDR2 FQNNGV. CDR3 DNA sequence: TGTGCCAGCAGCTTGGGTAGCGGACAGGGGGAGGTGCAGTTCTTC. Its translation is CASSLGSGQGEVQFF.

The chain employs TRBV19 and TRBJ1-1, with D possibly being TRBD1 (5 bases). Trimming cost V 8 bases and J 4 bases, with 14 bases left between them. Germline CDR1 reads LNHDA; CDR2 reads SQIVND (reference sequence). The length of the CDR3 is 13 residues. The CDR3 reads CASEPPGSTEAFF. Here the CDR3 DNA reads TGTGCCAGTGAACCTCCAGGGAGCACTGAAGCTTTCTTT. Combining the CDR3 with reference TRBV19 and TRBJ1-1 gives the whole variable domain DGGITQSPKYLFRKEGQNVTLSCEQNLNHDAMYWYRQDPGQGLRLIYYSQIVNDFQKGDIAEGYSVSREKKESFPLTVTSAQKNPTAFYLCASEPPGSTEAFFGQGTRLTVV.

The chain combines TRBV27 with TRBJ2-5; TRBD1 agrees at 7 bases. Germline V CDR1 and CDR2: MNHEY, SMNVEV (reference sequence). The ends lost 0 bases at V and 3 bases at J; junction bases unmatched: 7. The CDR3 loop spans 16 amino acids. For the CDR3, the DNA is TGTGCCAGCAGTTTATCGACCGGGACAGTTAAAGAGACCCAGTACTTC. The encoded protein is CASSLSTGTVKETQYF.

This clone is medium-sized by share. This chain links TRBV10-2 with TRBJ1-1, with D possibly TRBD1 on 6 matching bases. Trimming removed 2 bases from V and 5 bases from J, with 15 bases in between. The CDR3 is 15 residues long. Germline V gene data show CDR1 as WSHSY and CDR2 as SAAADI. This CDR3 is CASSEEGGTWTEAFF. The CDR3 DNA sequence: TGCGCCAGCAGTGAGGAGGGAGGGACATGGACTGAAGCTTTCTTT.

This chain joins TRBV27 and TRBJ2-2; D is uncertain. This CDR3 contains 16 residues. Germline V gene lookup returns CDR1 MNHEY and CDR2 SMNVEV (reference sequence). The V end was cut by 4 bases, the J end by 4 bases, with 16 bases between. CDR3 coding DNA: TGTGCCAGCAGTTCCGCACCGGGTCTTCTCACCGGGGAGCTGTTTTTT. This translates into CASSSAPGLLTGELFF.

This clone qualifies as medium-sized. V gene TRBV12-5 combines with J gene TRBJ2-5, with unresolved D. This CDR3 region has 17 residues. V was trimmed by 6 bases and J by 2 bases, leaving 22 bases between them. Germline V lookup: CDR1 LGHNT, CDR2 FRNRAP. CDR3 DNA sequence: TGTGCTAGTGGGCTCGGTTATGTAGGCGCAGGACAAGAGACCCAGTACTTC. It codes for CASGLGYVGAGQETQYF.

The chain uses TRBV28 and TRBJ1-5, with D tentatively TRBD1 (5 bases). Germline values: CDR1 MDHEN, CDR2 SYDVKM. V was pared by 5 bases and J by 3 bases, with 20 bases between. This CDR3 is built from 17 residues. CDR3 loop: CASSRLSLTVDNQPQHF. The CDR3 region has the DNA TGTGCCAGCAGTCGCCTTTCTCTGACAGTGGACAATCAGCCCCAGCATTTT.

This chain joins TRBV19 and TRBJ2-6; unclear D gene. The CDR3 is made up of 13 amino acids. From germline, CDR1 is LNHDA and CDR2 SQIVND (reference sequence). In DNA, the CDR3 is TGTGCGAGTGGTGGTCCTGGGGCCAACGTCCTGACTTTC. It specifies CASGGPGANVLTF.

This clone has only one observation. V gene TRBV9 combines with J gene TRBJ1-1; TRBD1 might be the D (6 bases). In germline, CDR1 is SGDLS, CDR2 YYNGEE. This CDR3 contains 13 residues. Trimming stripped 3 bases from V and 4 bases from J, with 10 bases between. In DNA, the CDR3 is TGTGCCAGCAGCGCAGGGGACATCACTGAAGCTTTCTTT. Protein product: CASSAGDITEAFF.

V is TRBV19 and J is TRBJ1-4; D possibly corresponds to TRBD1 (6 bases). CDR3 size: 16 residues. Germline V lookup: CDR1 LNHDA, CDR2 SQIVND (reference sequence). The V and J ends lost 5 bases and 1 base respectively, with 14 bases between them. The CDR3 reads CASSANRVETNEKLFF. The CDR3 bases are TGTGCCAGTAGTGCCAACAGGGTGGAAACTAATGAAAAACTGTTTTTT. Full variable domain (outside the CDR3, taken from reference TRBV19 and TRBJ1-4): DGGITQSPKYLFRKEGQNVTLSCEQNLNHDAMYWYRQDPGQGLRLIYYSQIVNDFQKGDIAEGYSVSREKKESFPLTVTSAQKNPTAFYLCASSANRVETNEKLFFGSGTQLSVL.

The V call is TRBV28, the J call TRBJ1-2; D call uncertain. V was trimmed by 6 bases and J by 0 bases, leaving 17 bases between them. This CDR3 region has 16 residues. Germline V CDR1 and CDR2: MDHEN, SYDVKM. The CDR3 DNA reads TGTGCCAGCAGGCCCCCAGTAGGATACTCTAACTATGGCTACACCTTC. Translating gives CASRPPVGYSNYGYTF.

The chain links TRBV27 to TRBJ2-7, with 8 bases identical to TRBD2. The CDR3 is 15 amino acids. Germline assignment: CDR1 MNHEY and CDR2 SMNVEV (reference sequence). V trimming: 6 bases; J trimming: 2 bases; junction bases outside the gene matches: 9. The CDR3 nucleotides are TGTGCCAGCAGGGAAATCGGGACTAGTCCCTACGAGCAGTACTTC. This translates into CASREIGTSPYEQYF.

This clone was found once. The rearrangement joins TRBV27 to TRBJ1-5; a possible D gene is TRBD1 (5 bases). In germline, CDR1 is MNHEY, CDR2 SMNVEV (reference sequence). The CDR3 length is 14 residues. Trimming cost V 2 bases and J 5 bases, with 10 bases left between them. The CDR3 spells CASSLGGSHQPQHF. CDR3 in DNA: TGTGCCAGCAGTTTAGGGGGTTCCCATCAGCCCCAGCATTTT.

The chain is built from TRBV5-5 and TRBJ2-5; 12 nucleotides match TRBD2. This CDR3 is 15 amino acids long. Germline assignment: CDR1 SGHKS and CDR2 YYEKEE (reference sequence). The V and J ends lost 7 bases and 4 bases, in that order; junction bases with no gene match: 8. CDR3 nucleotides: TGTGCCAGCTTGTTTGGGACTAGCGGGTCAGAGACCCAGTACTTC. It specifies CASLFGTSGSETQYF.

The chain employs TRBV6-5 and TRBJ2-7; 8 bases fit TRBD2. The CDR3 loop spans 14 amino acids. J was trimmed by 2 bases and V by 5 bases; bases with no gene match: 5. CDR1 and CDR2 from the germline V gene are MNHEY and SVGAGI. The CDR3 region has the DNA TGTGCCAGCAGTCTAGCGGGTGAAACCTACGAGCAGTACTTC. It translates to CASSLAGETYEQYF.

J is TRBJ2-5 and V is TRBV11-1, with D perhaps assigned TRBD1 or TRBD2 (5 bases each). Deletions cut 5 bases from V and 1 base from J, with 11 bases between. CDR1 SGHAT and CDR2 FQDESV come from the germline V gene (reference sequence). The CDR3 length is 14 residues. The CDR3 here is CASSPGTVQETQYF. The CDR3 nucleotides are TGTGCCAGCAGCCCCGGGACGGTCCAAGAGACCCAGTACTTC. Using reference TRBV11-1 and TRBJ2-5 for the parts outside the CDR3, the full variable domain is EAEVAQSPRYKITEKSQAVAFWCDPISGHATLYWYRQILGQGPELLVQFQDESVVDDSQLPKDRFSAERLKGVDSTLKIQPAELGDSAMYLCASSPGTVQETQYFGPGTRLLVL.

A single count supports this clone. The chain employs TRBV27 and TRBJ2-1; 11 bases map to TRBD2. This CDR3 has 15 residues. The germline CDR1 and CDR2 sequences are MNHEY and SMNVEV (reference sequence). V shed 8 bases, J shed 8 bases, and the junction held 11 bases outside the gene matches. The CDR3 is CASGSTSGRWYEQFF. The CDR3 DNA follows: TGTGCCAGCGGATCTACTAGCGGGAGATGGTATGAGCAGTTCTTC.

This clone was observed a few times. The chain combines TRBV1 with TRBJ1-2; the DNA was not used to check the table's D call, TRBD1. TRBV1 is a documented pseudogene. There are 13 residues in the CDR3. Written as DNA, the CDR3 is TGCACCAGCAGCCAAGCAGGGAACTATGGCTACACCTTC. As protein: CTSSQAGNYGYTF.